This TCR beta chain was sequenced in a study of blood T cells in healthy people across ages. Alongside a J-beta primer mix, a sample-barcoded 5' primer served in a second PCR lasting about 7 to 12 cycles. A single record per CDR3 protein comes from TCRdb applying MiXCR to the 5' RACE reads. The table shows more than 500,000 distinct CDR3 sequences, with over 25% occurring only once. Germline trimming cut 6 bases from V and 7 bases from J; bases unmatched to any gene: 9. The CDR3 has 16 amino acids. In addition, the sample was reused for a study of T cells of mothers and their children.

The gene calls are TRBV12-3 or TRBV12-4 and TRBJ2-1; 13 nucleotides match TRBD2. This TCR came from a boy between 2 and 15 years old in good health. Sequencing input: blood. In DNA, the CDR3 is TGTGCCAGCAGCTTACGGGGGACTAGCGGGACAAATGAGCAGTTCTTC. Amino acids: CASSLRGTSGTNEQFF.